The next 18 T cell receptor beta chains were all read from a single sample in a study of glioma-infiltrating T cells after dendritic cell vaccination. Clones were read by immunoSEQ multiplex PCR, and TCRdb kept only the in-frame ones, dropping some. Of 65,000 to 80,000 clones in the sample, roughly 87% are singletons; the top ten hold approximately 2.2%. Time point in this sample: after dendritic cell vaccination, including at tumor progression/relapse. This specimen consisted of blood, obtained after dendritic cell vaccination. These receptors were collected from a human donor with glioblastoma.

The gene calls are TRBV15 and TRBJ2-5, with TRBD1 matching over 12 bases. This CDR3 contains 19 residues. Losses at the gene ends were 0 bases for V and 11 bases for J; bases not matched to a gene: 19. Germline lookup yields CDR1 LNHNV and CDR2 YYDKDF (reference sequence). CDR3: CATSRDRGQGAAYLGEQYF. Here the CDR3 DNA reads TGTGCCACCAGCAGAGATCGGGGACAGGGGGCCGCCTATTTGGGTGAGCAGTACTTC. The variable domain in full, completed from reference TRBV15 and TRBJ2-5, reads DAMVIQNPRYQVTQFGKPVTLSCSQTLNHNVMYWYQQKSSQAPKLLFHYYDKDFNNEADTPDNFQSRRPNTSFCFLDIRSPGLGDTAMYLCATSRDRGQGAAYLGEQYFGPGTRLLVL.

This chain joins TRBV7-2 and TRBJ1-1, with D possibly TRBD1 on 5 matching bases. Germline CDR1 SGHTA, CDR2 FQGNSA. V lost 5 bases and J lost 0, with 16 bases in between. The CDR3 covers 16 residues. CDR3 in DNA: TGTGCCAGCAGCGTCGGGCAGGGCGGAATGAACACTGAAGCTTTCTTT. Its translation: CASSVGQGGMNTEAFF. Full variable domain (missing parts from reference TRBV7-2 and TRBJ1-1): GAGVSQSPSNKVTEKGKDVELRCDPISGHTALYWYRQSLGQGLEFLIYFQGNSAPDKSGLPSDRFSAERTGGSVSTLTIQRTQQEDSAVYLCASSVGQGGMNTEAFFGQGTRLTVV.

The V gene is TRBV6-6, the J gene TRBJ1-2; D uncertain. The CDR3 is 13 residues long. V was shortened by 5 bases and J by 6 bases, with 13 bases between the two germline ends. The germline V gene encodes CDR1 MNHNY and CDR2 SVGAGI (reference sequence). CDR3 nucleotides: TGTGCCAGCAGTGGCACGAGGGAGAATGGCTACACCTTC. It specifies CASSGTRENGYTF.

V gene TRBV5-6 combines with J gene TRBJ2-1, with D possibly being TRBD2 (5 bases). The ends were cut back, 0 bases at V and 4 bases at J, with 11 bases in the middle. The length of the CDR3 is 15 residues. Germline-derived CDR1 and CDR2 are SGHDT and YYEEEE. DNA for the CDR3: TGTGCCAGCAGCTTGGAGAGGGCTAGGTACAATGAGCAGTTCTTC. As protein: CASSLERARYNEQFF.

This clone is a singleton in its sample. The rearrangement uses TRBV19 and TRBJ2-3; the D gene is possibly TRBD2 (6 bases). The CDR3 contains 14 residues. V lost 1 base, J lost 1 base, and 6 bases lay in between. Germline CDR1 reads LNHDA; CDR2 reads SQIVND (reference sequence). The CDR3 coding sequence is TGTGCCAGTAGTATAGCGGGAGGCACAGATACGCAGTATTTT. The encoded protein is CASSIAGGTDTQYF.

This chain joins TRBV7-2 and TRBJ2-1; 11 positions match TRBD2. This CDR3 comprises 14 residues. Unmatched junction bases numbered 6, after V lost 5 bases and J lost 9 bases. Germline lookup yields CDR1 SGHTA and CDR2 FQGNSA. CDR3 amino acids: CASSPGTSGSEQFF. The CDR3, as DNA: TGTGCCAGCAGCCCCGGGACTAGCGGTTCTGAGCAGTTCTTC.

The chain combines TRBV9 with TRBJ2-1, with 9 nucleotides matching TRBD2. Germline V lookup: CDR1 SGDLS, CDR2 YYNGEE. This CDR3 is built from 16 residues. V was pared by 0 bases and J by 2 bases, with 3 bases of the junction left unmatched. This chain's CDR3 is CASSVGGGGTYNEQFF. CDR3 bases: TGTGCCAGCAGCGTAGGCGGGGGGGGAACCTACAATGAGCAGTTCTTC.

A single count supports this clone. V and J are TRBV5-1 and TRBJ2-5; TRBD2 matches 13 bases. With 4 bases clipped from V and 4 bases from J, the junction kept 10 bases outside the gene matches. The CDR3 has 17 residues. Looked up from germline, CDR1 is SGHRS and CDR2 is YFSETQ. CDR3 loop: CASSPTKGLAGTETQYF. DNA for the CDR3: TGCGCCAGCAGCCCGACAAAGGGACTAGCGGGAACAGAGACCCAGTACTTC.

The chain couples TRBV4-1 to TRBJ2-7, with 14 nucleotides matching TRBD2. V lost 4 bases and J lost 3; bases outside the gene matches: 14. The CDR3 covers 19 residues. The germline V gene has CDR1 MGHRA and CDR2 YSYEKL. The CDR3 protein is CASSRTLGTSGRGHYEQYF. The CDR3, as DNA: TGCGCCAGCAGCCGCACACTGGGGACTAGCGGGAGAGGCCACTACGAGCAGTACTTC.

V gene TRBV2 combines with J gene TRBJ2-3; D perhaps matches TRBD2 (6 bases). The length of the CDR3 is 21 residues. Germline CDR1 and CDR2: SNHLY and FYNNEI. Between the trimmed V and J ends, which lost 5 bases and 2 bases, there was a span of 32 bases. The CDR3 here is CASSPYLGPYLGTPNTDTQYF. For the CDR3, the DNA is TGTGCCAGCAGTCCTTACCTTGGACCTTATCTGGGGACTCCAAACACAGATACGCAGTATTTT.

This chain joins TRBV19 and TRBJ2-3, with D possibly being TRBD1 (6 bases). Trimming removed 4 bases from V and 4 bases from J, with 15 bases in between. The CDR3 is 15 amino acids. Germline V gene sequence: CDR1 LNHDA, CDR2 SQIVND (reference sequence). The CDR3 here is CASSKYRASPDTQYF. In nucleotides, the CDR3 is TGTGCCAGTAGTAAGTACAGGGCTAGCCCAGATACGCAGTATTTT.

The V and J genes are TRBV21-1 and TRBJ2-7; TRBD2, the D gene given by the table, was not confirmed from the DNA. TRBV21-1 corresponds to a pseudogene. CDR3 length equals 18 residues. The CDR3, as DNA: TGTGCCAGCAGCAAAGAGCACCGGGGGGGCCCGACCCTGTACGAGCAGTACTTC. It codes for CASSKEHRGGPTLYEQYF.

The chain recombines TRBV7-2 with TRBJ2-5; 9 nucleotides align to TRBD1. The CDR3 extends over 14 amino acids. V lost 3 bases, J lost 4 bases, and 3 bases stayed unmatched. Germline V gene data show CDR1 as SGHTA and CDR2 as FQGNSA. CDR3 loop: CASSLNRGRETQYF. CDR3 DNA sequence: TGTGCCAGCAGCTTGAACAGGGGGCGAGAGACCCAGTACTTC.

CDR3 nucleotide sequence: TGTGCCAGCAGCAAAGCTTCGGGCCGAACCCTAGGGGCCAATGAGCAGTTCTTC. Translated, it gives CASSKASGRTLGANEQFF. V and J are TRBV21-1 and TRBJ2-1; the table's D call of TRBD1 was not tested on the DNA. TRBV21-1 is listed as a pseudogene. This CDR3 spans 18 amino acids.

The gene calls are TRBV19 and TRBJ2-5, with 10 bases lining up with TRBD1. The CDR3 runs to 16 residues. V trimming: 5 bases; J trimming: 3 bases; junction bases outside the gene matches: 9. Germline CDR1 is LNHDA and CDR2 is SQIVND (reference sequence). The CDR3 spells CASSLWTGGSEETQYF. DNA of the CDR3: TGTGCCAGTAGTCTTTGGACAGGGGGAAGCGAAGAGACCCAGTACTTC.

The CDR3 loop is CASSLGRRRETQYF. The CDR3 DNA reads as TGTGCCAGCAGCTTGGGGCGGAGAAGAGAGACCCAGTACTTC. V is TRBV7-2 and J is TRBJ2-5, with D maybe TRBD1 (5 bases). The CDR3 sequence is 14 residues long. V was pared by 3 bases and J by 4 bases, with 12 bases between. Germline V lookup: CDR1 SGHTA, CDR2 FQGNSA.

This chain links TRBV29-1 with TRBJ2-1, with 11 positions matching TRBD2. Losses at the gene ends were 7 bases for V and 0 bases for J; bases not matched to a gene: 5. The CDR3 extends over 15 amino acids. Germline CDR1 SQVTM, CDR2 ANQGSEA. Written as DNA, the CDR3 is TGCAGCGCGGCCGGGACTAGCGGCTCCTACAATGAGCAGTTCTTC. This encodes CSAAGTSGSYNEQFF.

The chain links TRBV18 to TRBJ1-1, with D unresolved. Between the trimmed V and J ends, which lost 3 bases and 5 bases, there was a span of 7 bases. Germline V gene lookup returns CDR1 KGHSH and CDR2 LQKENI. The CDR3 is 12 residues long. CDR3 bases: TGTGCCAGCTCACCCCGGAGGACTGAAGCTTTCTTT. Its protein is CASSPRRTEAFF. The variable domain in full, completed from reference TRBV18 and TRBJ1-1, reads NAGVMQNPRHLVRRRGQEARLRCSPMKGHSHVYWYRQLPEEGLKFMVYLQKENIIDESGMPKERFSAEFPKEGPSILRIQQVVRGDSAAYFCASSPRRTEAFFGQGTRLTVV.